The T cell receptor (beta chain) described here comes from a study of brain T cells in children with intractable seizures. Comments on this clone: The antigen remains undetermined.

Libraries were prepared by immunoSEQ multiplex PCR; TCRdb keeps only in-frame clonotypes and omits some of them. The sample contains about 80,000 clones, about 93% of which appear only once. The CDR3 loop spans 15 amino acids. V was clipped by 5 bases and J by 5 bases; unmatched bases: 9. Germline CDR1 and CDR2: LNHDA and SQIVND (reference sequence). Study-level results: HCMV serostatus was not known, and viral specificity came from CDR3 similarity only. Clones missing pre-surgery may reflect undersampling of that blood sample.

The chain links TRBV19 to TRBJ1-5, with 7 positions matching TRBD1. The sample in question was peripheral blood, obtained at surgery. The source of this sequence is a girl aged 2-10 years with Rasmussen encephalitis and intractable seizures. CDR3 in DNA: TGTGCCAGTAGTGTCTACAGGGGCAAGGATCAGCCCCAGCATTTT. It yields the protein CASSVYRGKDQPQHF.